Following are 10 T cell receptor beta chains from one sample sequenced in a study of blood T cell repertoires in COVID-19. Sequenced by immunoSEQ multiplex PCR; TCRdb stores in-frame clones only, minus some. The sample has roughly 400,000 clones; around nine tenths are singletons. Material for sequencing was PBMCs or T cells enriched from blood (not recorded which). The receptors stem from a woman aged 45-60 years who had recovered from COVID-19.

The chain carries TRBV24-1 and TRBJ1-4; D not certain. The CDR3 spans 16 residues. Germline CDR1 KGHDR, CDR2 SFDVKD. V was cut by 4 bases and J by 4 bases, with 15 bases left in between. The CDR3 bases are TGTGCCACCAGTGACACTACAGCGGGTAATAATGAAAAACTGTTTTTT. It translates to CATSDTTAGNNEKLFF.

The chain couples TRBV27 to TRBJ2-7; TRBD2 aligns across 8 bases. The CDR3 has 14 amino acids. Germline trimming cut 5 bases from V and 0 bases from J; bases unmatched to any gene: 3. The V gene's germline CDR1 is MNHEY and CDR2 SMNVEV (reference sequence). For the CDR3, the DNA is TGTGCCAGCAGTGAGCGGGGGAGCTCCTACGAGCAGTACTTC. It codes for CASSERGSSYEQYF.

The chain's CDR3 is CASSQGDSATNEKLFF. The CDR3 DNA follows: TGCGCCAGCAGCCAGGGGGACAGTGCAACTAATGAAAAACTGTTTTTT. The gene calls are TRBV4-3 and TRBJ1-4; 7 nucleotides agree with TRBD1. With 3 bases clipped from V and 0 bases from J, the junction kept 4 bases outside the gene matches. The CDR3 runs to 16 residues. Germline CDR1 LGHNA, CDR2 YSLEER.

The V and J genes are TRBV3-1 (or the pseudogene TRBV3-2) and TRBJ1-1; no clear D gene. CDR3 size: 14 residues. The V gene lost 4 bases and the J gene lost 1 base, with 10 bases spanning the gap. The V gene's germline CDR1 is LGHDT and CDR2 YNNKEL (reference sequence). CDR3 sequence reads: CASSPRRANTEAFF. In nucleotides, the CDR3 is TGTGCCAGCAGCCCTCGGAGGGCGAACACTGAAGCTTTCTTT.

The rearrangement joins TRBV4-1 to TRBJ2-7; tentative D call: TRBD1 (5 bases). The V end was cut by 4 bases, the J end by 6 bases, with 13 bases between. This CDR3 contains 13 residues. Germline V gives CDR1 MGHRA, CDR2 YSYEKL. CDR3 in amino acids: CASSPQGGFEQYF. The DNA for the CDR3 is TGCGCCAGCAGCCCCCAGGGTGGGTTCGAGCAGTACTTC.

The V and J genes are TRBV15 and TRBJ2-3; D possibly corresponds to TRBD1 (5 bases). CDR1 is LNHNV and CDR2 is YYDKDF in the germline V gene (reference sequence). The CDR3 has 12 residues. V was clipped by 5 bases and J by 3 bases, with 6 bases between them. In nucleotides, the CDR3 is TGTGCCACCAGCCAGGGAACAGATACGCAGTATTTT. Protein sequence: CATSQGTDTQYF.

This clone was observed once. The V call is TRBV13, the J call TRBJ1-2; 9 bases are a match to TRBD1. This CDR3 contains 15 residues. J was trimmed by 5 bases and V by 1 base; bases with no gene match: 5. Germline assignment: CDR1 PRHDT and CDR2 FYEKMQ (reference sequence). CDR3 sequence reads: CASSLVDGTGYGYTF. The CDR3 DNA reads TGTGCCAGCAGCTTAGTCGACGGGACAGGGTATGGCTACACCTTC.

The chain is built from TRBV30 and TRBJ1-2; D gene ambiguous. Trimming removed 0 bases from V and 0 bases from J, with 8 bases in between. Looked up from germline, CDR1 is GTSNPN and CDR2 is SVGIG (reference sequence). The CDR3 extends over 14 amino acids. The CDR3 bases are TGTGCCTGGAGTGTACTGTTACCTAACTATGGCTACACCTTC. This gives the protein CAWSVLLPNYGYTF.

V gene TRBV7-9 combines with J gene TRBJ1-1; the D is unclear. Germline V gives CDR1 SEHNR, CDR2 FQNEAQ (reference sequence). The CDR3 sequence is 16 residues long. Trimming took 4 bases from V and 3 from J, leaving 18 bases between them. The CDR3, as DNA: TGTGCCAGCAGCTATACGAGGGTAGGGCGTGACACTGAAGCTTTCTTT. Protein: CASSYTRVGRDTEAFF. The full variable domain, its missing parts supplied by reference TRBV7-9 and TRBJ1-1, is DTGVSQNPRHKITKRGQNVTFRCDPISEHNRLYWYRQTLGQGPEFLTYFQNEAQLEKSRLLSDRFSAERPKGSFSTLEIQRTEQGDSAMYLCASSYTRVGRDTEAFFGQGTRLTVV.

In its sample, this clone was seen once. The chain links TRBV6-1 to TRBJ1-1, with D unresolved. The CDR3 contains 14 residues. Trimming took off 3 bases at V and 0 bases at J, with 8 bases between the two ends. Germline CDR1 reads MNHNS; CDR2 reads SASEGT. This CDR3 reads CASSDRMLNTEAFF. In nucleotides, the CDR3 is TGTGCCAGCAGTGACAGGATGCTGAACACTGAAGCTTTCTTT.